This T cell receptor (beta chain) was observed in a study of T-cell memory formation after mild COVID-19. TCRdb fed the 5' RACE reads into MiXCR, producing one record per CDR3 protein. Counted here are about 560,000 distinct CDR3 sequences, about a fifth occurring once; the ten biggest clones make up around 8.4%. Germline trimming cut 4 bases from V and 2 bases from J; bases unmatched to any gene: 2. Germline CDR1 reads MNHEY; CDR2 reads SVGEGT. The length of the CDR3 is 15 residues. This clonotype was picked up many times. This receptor was identified in an adult woman who had mild COVID-19 (a few samples of this study predate the infection). Cell type and time point are not known. V is TRBV6-2 or TRBV6-3 and J is TRBJ2-5, with 12 bases lining up with TRBD2. Sequenced: PBMCs or a T cell subset sorted from them (not recorded which). CDR3 loop: CASSLTSGSQETQYF. The DNA of the CDR3 is TGTGCCAGCAGTTTGACTAGCGGGAGTCAAGAGACCCAGTACTTC.